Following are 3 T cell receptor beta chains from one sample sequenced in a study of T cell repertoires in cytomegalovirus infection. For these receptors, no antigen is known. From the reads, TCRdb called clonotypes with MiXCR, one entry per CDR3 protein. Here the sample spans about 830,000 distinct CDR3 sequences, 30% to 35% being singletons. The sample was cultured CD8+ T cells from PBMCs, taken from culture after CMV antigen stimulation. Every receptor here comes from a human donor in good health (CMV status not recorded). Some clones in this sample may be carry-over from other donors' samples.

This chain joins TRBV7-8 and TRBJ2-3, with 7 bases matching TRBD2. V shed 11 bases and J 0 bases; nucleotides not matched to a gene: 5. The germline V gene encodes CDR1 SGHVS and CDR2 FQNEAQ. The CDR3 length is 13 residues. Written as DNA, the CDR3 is TGTGCCTGGGGGGGGACTAGCACAGATACGCAGTATTTT. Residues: CAWGGTSTDTQYF.

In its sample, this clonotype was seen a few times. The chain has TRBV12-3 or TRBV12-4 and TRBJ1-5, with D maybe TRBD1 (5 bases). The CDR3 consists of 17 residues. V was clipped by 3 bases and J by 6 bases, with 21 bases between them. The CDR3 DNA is TGTGCCAGCAGTTTCACAGCGGGGCTATCATCAGGTCAGCCCCAGCATTTT. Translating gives CASSFTAGLSSGQPQHF.

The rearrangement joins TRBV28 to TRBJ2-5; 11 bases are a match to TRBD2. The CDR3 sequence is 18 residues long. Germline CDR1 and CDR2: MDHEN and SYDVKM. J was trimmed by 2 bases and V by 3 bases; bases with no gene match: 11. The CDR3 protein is CASSFSRLAGFSQETQYF. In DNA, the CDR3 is TGTGCCAGCAGTTTCTCAAGACTAGCGGGGTTTTCGCAAGAGACCCAGTACTTC. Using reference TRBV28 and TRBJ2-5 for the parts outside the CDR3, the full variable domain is DVKVTQSSRYLVKRTGEKVFLECVQDMDHENMFWYRQDPGLGLRLIYFSYDVKMKEKGDIPEGYSVSREKKERFSLILESASTNQTSMYLCASSFSRLAGFSQETQYFGPGTRLLVL.